The next 26 T cell receptor beta chains were all read from a single sample in a study of T cells in Graves' hyperthyroidism and ophthalmopathy. From RNA transcripts, TCR beta CDR3 regions were amplified. First-round RT-PCR with HTBI primers amplified the TCR CDR3 region. TCRdb reanalysed the multiplex PCR reads using MiXCR and keeps one entry per CDR3 protein. The repertoire holds hundreds of thousands of distinct CDR3 sequences, with roughly 15% as singletons. Sequences were obtained from blood. The receptors originated from a woman between 18 and 30 years old with Graves' ophthalmopathy.

J is TRBJ2-7 and V is TRBV20-1; TRBD2 aligns across 12 bases. Looked up from germline, CDR1 is DFQATT and CDR2 is SNEGSKA (reference sequence). V lost 4 bases and J lost 6; bases outside the gene matches: 4. This CDR3 spans 13 amino acids. The CDR3, as DNA: TGCAGTGCTACTAGCGGGAGGGCTTCCGAGCAGTACTTC. It specifies CSATSGRASEQYF.

This clonotype came up many times. The chain uses TRBV11-3 and TRBJ2-1; TRBD2 agrees at 8 bases. Germline CDR1 reads SGHNT; CDR2 reads YENEEA. Trimming removed 5 bases from V and 4 bases from J; junction bases left unmatched: 13. The CDR3 consists of 17 residues. CDR3 nucleotides: TGTGCCAGCAGCCCGGGAGGGGGGTCTGGGTTATACAATGAGCAGTTCTTC. Amino acid sequence: CASSPGGGSGLYNEQFF.

This clonotype was counted many times. V and J are TRBV4-1 and TRBJ2-7; TRBD2 aligns across 7 bases. The CDR3 length is 15 residues. Germline lookup yields CDR1 MGHRA and CDR2 YSYEKL. J gave up 0 bases and V 1 base, and 3 bases lay outside the gene matches. The CDR3 coding sequence is TGCGCCAGCAGCCAAGTGACTAGCCACTCCTACGAGCAGTACTTC. This translates into CASSQVTSHSYEQYF.

CDR3 sequence: CASSRGRSEKLFF. DNA for the CDR3: TGCGCCAGCTCCAGGGGGCGGAGTGAAAAACTGTTTTTT. The chain has TRBV4-1 and TRBJ1-4, with 8 bases matching TRBD1. Per the germline V gene, CDR1 is MGHRA and CDR2 is YSYEKL. The CDR3 is 13 amino acids. V lost 8 bases to trimming and J lost 7 bases; unmatched junction nucleotides: 6.

This clonotype has at least ten counts. V and J are TRBV7-9 and TRBJ2-1, with 10 nucleotides matching TRBD2. V lost 3 bases and J lost 8; bases outside the gene matches: 4. CDR1 and CDR2 from the germline V gene are SEHNR and FQNEAQ (reference sequence). CDR3 length equals 14 residues. For the CDR3, the DNA is TGTGCCAGCAGCTTGGGTCTAGCGGGAGATGAGCAGTTCTTC. This codes for CASSLGLAGDEQFF. Full variable domain (rest looked up from reference TRBV7-9 and TRBJ2-1): DTGVSQNPRHKITKRGQNVTFRCDPISEHNRLYWYRQTLGQGPEFLTYFQNEAQLEKSRLLSDRFSAERPKGSFSTLEIQRTEQGDSAMYLCASSLGLAGDEQFFGPGTRLTVL.

This clonotype was picked up many times. The chain employs TRBV4-1 and TRBJ1-1; 10 bases fit TRBD1. V trimming: 3 bases; J trimming: 0 bases; junction bases outside the gene matches: 7. Germline V gene lookup returns CDR1 MGHRA and CDR2 YSYEKL. The CDR3 sequence is 17 residues long. CDR3 in DNA: TGCGCCAGCAGCCATGGACAGGGGGGGATAATGAACACTGAAGCTTTCTTT. Translation: CASSHGQGGIMNTEAFF.

This clonotype appeared many times. The chain is built from TRBV29-1 and TRBJ1-1; D may be TRBD1 (6 bases). The CDR3 runs 15 residues. Germline V gene data show CDR1 as SQVTM and CDR2 as ANQGSEA. CDR3 loop: CRERIWWGAISEAFF. CDR3 DNA sequence: TGCAGGGAGCGTATATGGTGGGGGGCTATCTCTGAAGCTTTCTTT.

This clonotype was found many times. V usage is TRBV10-2 and J usage is TRBJ2-3, with 10 bases identical to TRBD2. V lost 6 bases to trimming and J lost 4 bases; unmatched junction nucleotides: 7. The CDR3 length is 15 residues. Germline V gene lookup returns CDR1 WSHSY and CDR2 SAAADI. Here the CDR3 reads CASRERGGKSDTQYF. CDR3 in DNA: TGCGCCAGCAGGGAGCGGGGGGGGAAATCAGATACGCAGTATTTT.

This clonotype was found many times. One end of the junction varies from germline; a read error may be responsible. V and J are TRBV29-1 and TRBJ2-1; TRBD1 is a possible D gene (6 bases). The CDR3 consists of 12 residues. Germline V gene data show CDR1 as SQVTM and CDR2 as ANQGSEA. CDR3 in DNA: TGCAGCGTCGAAGACAGGCGGATTGAGCAGTTCTTC. This codes for CSVEDRRIEQFF.

This clonotype was recorded many times. This chain links TRBV11-2 with TRBJ2-5; D perhaps matches TRBD1 (5 bases). The CDR3 sequence is 13 residues long. Trimming removed 4 bases from V and 3 bases from J, with 9 bases in between. CDR1 SGHAT and CDR2 FQNNGV come from the germline V gene. The CDR3 here is CASSWAGKETQYF. The CDR3 bases are TGTGCCAGCAGCTGGGCAGGGAAAGAGACCCAGTACTTC.

This clonotype was picked up many times. The chain joins TRBV20-1 to TRBJ2-4; the D is unclear. V lost 3 bases and J lost 3, with 6 bases in between. Germline lookup yields CDR1 DFQATT and CDR2 SNEGSKA (reference sequence). This CDR3 has 12 residues. CDR3 in amino acids: CSASGHKNIQYF. For the CDR3, the DNA is TGCAGTGCTAGCGGTCACAAAAACATTCAGTACTTC.

In its sample, this clonotype was seen once. The junction departs from germline at one end; a sequencing error may be responsible. This chain connects TRBV20-1 to TRBJ1-1; 7 nucleotides align to TRBD1. This CDR3 comprises 14 residues. CDR1 is DFQATT and CDR2 is SNEGSKA in the germline V gene (reference sequence). The DNA of the CDR3 is TGCAGTGCTCAACTCGGGACAGAGAACACTGAGGCTTCCTTT. Its translation is CSAQLGTENTEASF.

In this sample, this clonotype turned up many times. V and J are TRBV30 and TRBJ1-5; no clear D gene. The CDR3 length is 16 residues. V was clipped by 0 bases and J by 1 base, with 13 bases between them. Germline CDR1 GTSNPN, CDR2 SVGIG (reference sequence). In nucleotides, the CDR3 is TGTGCCTGGAGTGTCGGAGGGTTTGGCAGCAATCAGCCCCAGCATTTT. It codes for CAWSVGGFGSNQPQHF. Full variable domain (missing parts from reference TRBV30 and TRBJ1-5): SQTIHQWPATLVQPVGSPLSLECTVEGTSNPNLYWYRQAAGRGLQLLFYSVGIGQISSEVPQNLSASRPQDRQFILSSKKLLLSDSGFYLCAWSVGGFGSNQPQHFGDGTRLSIL.

This clonotype appeared a few times. The V and J genes are TRBV4-2 and TRBJ1-4, with D tentatively TRBD1 (5 bases). Looked up from germline, CDR1 is LGHNA and CDR2 is YNFKEQ. V dropped 0 bases and J dropped 3 bases, with 8 bases sitting between them. This CDR3 has 15 residues. The CDR3 DNA reads as TGTGCCAGCAGCCAAGACCGGGACGCTAATGAAAAACTGTTTTTT. Protein sequence: CASSQDRDANEKLFF.

A note on this clonotype: This may be a read error: a much more frequent sequence differs by one nucleotide. The V and J genes are TRBV5-1 and TRBJ1-4; D gene ambiguous. Germline assignment: CDR1 SGHRS and CDR2 YFSETQ. The CDR3 is 13 residues long. In DNA, the CDR3 is TGCGCCAGCAGCTTGGTTCTTAATGGAAAACTGTTTTTT. It specifies CASSLVLNGKLFF. The entire variable domain, with the rest obtained from reference TRBV5-1 and TRBJ1-4, is as follows: KAGVTQTPRYLIKTRGQQVTLSCSPISGHRSVSWYQQTPGQGLQFLFEYFSETQRNKGNFPGRFSGRQFSNSRSEMNVSTLELGDSALYLCASSLVLNGKLFFGSGTQLSVL.

This clonotype was detected many times. The V gene is TRBV7-3, the J gene TRBJ2-1; D gene unclear. The CDR3 is 16 residues long. Germline CDR1 and CDR2: SGHTA and FQGTGA. V was clipped by 5 bases and J by 4 bases, with 18 bases between them. The CDR3 reads CASSQDPTWPYNEQFF. CDR3 DNA: TGTGCCAGCAGCCAAGACCCCACTTGGCCTTACAATGAGCAGTTCTTC. Full variable domain (missing parts from reference TRBV7-3 and TRBJ2-1): GAGVSQTPSNKVTEKGKYVELRCDPISGHTALYWYRQSLGQGPEFLIYFQGTGAADDSGLPNDRFFAVRPEGSVSTLKIQRTERGDSAVYLCASSQDPTWPYNEQFFGPGTRLTVL.

This clonotype occurred many times. This chain links TRBV28 with TRBJ2-2; 8 bases map to TRBD1. The CDR3 is 15 residues long. CDR1 MDHEN and CDR2 SYDVKM come from the germline V gene. The V gene end was trimmed by 5 bases and the J gene end by 5 bases; junction bases not matched to a gene: 7. The CDR3 protein is CASSPGQGWTGELFF. The DNA for the CDR3 is TGTGCCAGCAGTCCCGGACAGGGATGGACCGGGGAGCTGTTTTTT.

The V call is TRBV3-1, the J call TRBJ1-4, with TRBD1 as a possible D gene (6 bases). CDR1 is LGHDT, CDR2 YNNKEL, per germline (reference sequence). V dropped 4 bases and J dropped 8 bases, with 11 bases sitting between them. The CDR3 has 13 amino acids. Here the CDR3 DNA reads TGTGCCAGCAGCCCAGGACAGCGGGAAAAACTGTTTTTT. It specifies CASSPGQREKLFF.

V gene TRBV6-1 combines with J gene TRBJ2-7; maybe TRBD1 (5 bases). This CDR3 has 14 amino acids. V shed 5 bases and J shed 3 bases, with 14 bases lying between them. Germline V lookup: CDR1 MNHNS, CDR2 SASEGT. In nucleotides, the CDR3 is TGTGCCAGCAGTCCTGCAGACAGCCGCTACGAGCAGTACGTC. Translation gives CASSPADSRYEQYV.

This clonotype was counted many times. The gene calls are TRBV27 and TRBJ2-1, with 14 bases lining up with TRBD2. V was pared by 5 bases and J by 8 bases, with 5 bases of the junction left unmatched. Germline assignment: CDR1 MNHEY and CDR2 SMNVEV (reference sequence). The CDR3 length is 15 residues. The CDR3 loop is CASSHGTSGSDEQFF. The CDR3 coding sequence is TGTGCCAGCAGTCACGGGACTAGCGGGAGTGATGAGCAGTTCTTC.

As for this clonotype: Since a much larger clone is just one base distant, this may be a read error. The chain combines TRBV5-4 with TRBJ2-7; no clear D gene. The CDR3 length is 14 residues. Germline lookup yields CDR1 SGHNT and CDR2 YYREEE (reference sequence). The CDR3 DNA reads TGTGCCGGCAGCCCGGAAAGGATGTCCTACGAGCAGTACTTC. It yields the protein CAGSPERMSYEQYF.

This clonotype has ten or more counts. The chain has TRBV3-1 and TRBJ1-1; tentative D call: TRBD1 (6 bases). Germline V CDR1 and CDR2: LGHDT, YNNKEL (reference sequence). The CDR3 totals 15 residues. Trimming shortened V by 5 bases and J by 5 bases, and 18 bases separated the two germline ends. The CDR3, as DNA: TGTGCCAGCAGCACGGGGGGGCAAAGGGGAACTGAAGCTTTCTTT. This gives the protein CASSTGGQRGTEAFF.

A note on this clonotype: This may stem from a read error, because a much larger clone lies one nucleotide away. For the CDR3, the DNA is TGCAGTTCTTTGGACTATGGCTACACCTTC. It is translated as CSSLDYGYTF. The chain joins TRBV20-1 to TRBJ1-2; D unresolved. With 8 bases removed from V and 3 bases from J, the gap between germline ends came to 7 bases. Per the germline V gene, CDR1 is DFQATT and CDR2 is SNEGSKA (reference sequence). The CDR3 contains 10 residues.

In this sample, this clonotype turned up many times. The chain employs TRBV5-6 and TRBJ2-1; tentatively, D is TRBD1 or TRBD2 (5 bases each). This CDR3 region has 15 residues. Germline loops: CDR1 SGHDT, CDR2 YYEEEE. Trimming took 6 bases from V and 4 from J, leaving 17 bases between them. The CDR3 region is CASTSRDRGYNEQFF. CDR3 DNA: TGTGCCAGCACCTCGAGGGACCGGGGTTACAATGAGCAGTTCTTC.

This clonotype was found many times. This chain uses TRBV7-8 with TRBJ1-1; D unresolved. The germline CDR1 and CDR2 sequences are SGHVS and FQNEAQ. CDR3 length: 14 residues. The V end lost 1 base, the J end lost 1 base, and 7 bases lay between the germline ends. This chain's CDR3 is CASSLGSGNTEAFF. In nucleotides, the CDR3 is TGTGCCAGCAGCTTAGGGTCGGGGAACACTGAAGCTTTCTTT. The full variable domain, completed using reference TRBV7-8 and TRBJ1-1, is GAGVSQSPRYKVAKRGQDVALRCDPISGHVSLFWYQQALGQGPEFLTYFQNEAQLDKSGLPSDRFFAERPEGSVSTLKIQRTQQEDSAVYLCASSLGSGNTEAFFGQGTRLTVV.

With regard to this clonotype: A much larger clonotype is one base distant, so this may be a read error. The CDR3 loop reads CASSSGASGGAREQYF. CDR3 coding DNA: TGCGCCAGCAGCTCCGGGGCTAGCGGGGGGGCCCGGGAGCAGTACTTC. The chain combines TRBV5-1 with TRBJ2-7, with TRBD2 matching 12 bases. The CDR3 length is 16 residues. Germline trimming cut 3 bases from V and 7 bases from J; bases unmatched to any gene: 11. Germline V gives CDR1 SGHRS, CDR2 YFSETQ.